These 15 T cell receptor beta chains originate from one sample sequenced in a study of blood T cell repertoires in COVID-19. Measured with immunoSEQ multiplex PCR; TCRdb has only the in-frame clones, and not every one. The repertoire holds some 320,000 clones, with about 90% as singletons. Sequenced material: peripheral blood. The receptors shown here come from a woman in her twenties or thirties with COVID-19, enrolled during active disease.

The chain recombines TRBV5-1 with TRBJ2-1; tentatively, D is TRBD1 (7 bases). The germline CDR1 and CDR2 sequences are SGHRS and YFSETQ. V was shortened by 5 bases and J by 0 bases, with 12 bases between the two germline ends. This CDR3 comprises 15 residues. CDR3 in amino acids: CASSPGGGSYNEQFF. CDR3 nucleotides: TGCGCCAGCAGTCCAGGGGGAGGCTCCTACAATGAGCAGTTCTTC.

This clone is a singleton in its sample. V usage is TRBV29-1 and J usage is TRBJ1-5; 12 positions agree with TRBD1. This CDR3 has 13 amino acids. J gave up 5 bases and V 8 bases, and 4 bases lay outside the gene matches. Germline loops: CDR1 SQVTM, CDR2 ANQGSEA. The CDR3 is CSPGTGGHQPQHF. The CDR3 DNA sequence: TGCAGCCCCGGGACAGGGGGCCATCAGCCCCAGCATTTT.

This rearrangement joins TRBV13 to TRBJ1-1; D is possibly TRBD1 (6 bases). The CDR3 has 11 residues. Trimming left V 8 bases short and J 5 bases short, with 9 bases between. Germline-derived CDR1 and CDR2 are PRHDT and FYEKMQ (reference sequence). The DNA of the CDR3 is TGTGCCAGCCGAACAGGGACTGAAGCTTTCTTT. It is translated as CASRTGTEAFF.

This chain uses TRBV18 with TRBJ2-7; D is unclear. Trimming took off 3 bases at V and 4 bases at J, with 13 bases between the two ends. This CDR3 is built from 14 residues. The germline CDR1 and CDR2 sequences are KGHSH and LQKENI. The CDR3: CASSPPRSRYEQYF. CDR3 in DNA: TGTGCCAGCTCACCCCCTAGAAGTAGATACGAGCAGTACTTC.

The CDR3 DNA is TGTGCCACCAGCCGACTGGACAGGGACTCCTACGAGCAGTACTTC. This translates into CATSRLDRDSYEQYF. The rearrangement joins TRBV15 to TRBJ2-7, with 8 nucleotides matching TRBD1. CDR1 and CDR2 from the germline V gene are LNHNV and YYDKDF (reference sequence). The CDR3 sequence is 15 residues long. With V trimmed by 5 bases and J by 0 bases, 6 bases remained unmatched.

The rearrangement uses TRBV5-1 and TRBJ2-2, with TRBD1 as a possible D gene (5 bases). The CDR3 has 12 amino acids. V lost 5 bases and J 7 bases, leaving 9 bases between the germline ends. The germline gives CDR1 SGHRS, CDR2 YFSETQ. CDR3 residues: CASRHDSGELFF. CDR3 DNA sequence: TGCGCCAGCAGACACGACAGCGGGGAGCTGTTTTTT.

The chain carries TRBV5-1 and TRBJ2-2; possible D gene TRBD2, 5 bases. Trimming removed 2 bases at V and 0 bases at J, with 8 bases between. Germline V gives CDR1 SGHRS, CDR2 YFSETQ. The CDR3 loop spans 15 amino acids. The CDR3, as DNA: TGCGCCAGCAGCTTAGCGGCCGCGAACACCGGGGAGCTGTTTTTT. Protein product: CASSLAAANTGELFF.

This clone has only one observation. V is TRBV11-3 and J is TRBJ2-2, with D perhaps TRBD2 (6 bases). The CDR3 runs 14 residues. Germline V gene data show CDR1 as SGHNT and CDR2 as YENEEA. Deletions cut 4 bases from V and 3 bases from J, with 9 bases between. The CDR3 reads CASSSTSHTGELFF. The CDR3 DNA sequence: TGTGCCAGCAGCTCGACTAGTCACACCGGGGAGCTGTTTTTT.

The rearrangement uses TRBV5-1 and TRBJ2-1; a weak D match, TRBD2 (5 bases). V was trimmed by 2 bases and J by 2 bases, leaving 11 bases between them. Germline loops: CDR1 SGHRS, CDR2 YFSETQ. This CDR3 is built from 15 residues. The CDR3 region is CASSLTDSPYNEQFF. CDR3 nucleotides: TGCGCCAGCAGCTTAACGGACTCCCCCTACAATGAGCAGTTCTTC.

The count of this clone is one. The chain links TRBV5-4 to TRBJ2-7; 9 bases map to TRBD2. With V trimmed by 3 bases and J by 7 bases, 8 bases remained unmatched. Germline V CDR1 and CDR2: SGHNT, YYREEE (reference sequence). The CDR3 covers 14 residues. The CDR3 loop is CASSYRAGGVEQYF. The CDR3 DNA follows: TGTGCCAGCAGCTACCGAGCGGGGGGCGTGGAGCAGTACTTC.

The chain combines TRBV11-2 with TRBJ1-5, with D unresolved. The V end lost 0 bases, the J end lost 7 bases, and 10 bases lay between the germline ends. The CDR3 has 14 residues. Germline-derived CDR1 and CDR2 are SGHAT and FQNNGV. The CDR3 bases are TGTGCCAGCAGCTTAGATCAAGCGGGACAGCCCCAGCATTTT. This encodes CASSLDQAGQPQHF. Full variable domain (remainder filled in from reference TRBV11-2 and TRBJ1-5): EAGVAQSPRYKIIEKRQSVAFWCNPISGHATLYWYQQILGQGPKLLIQFQNNGVVDDSQLPKDRFSAERLKGVDSTLKIQPAKLEDSAVYLCASSLDQAGQPQHFGDGTRLSIL.

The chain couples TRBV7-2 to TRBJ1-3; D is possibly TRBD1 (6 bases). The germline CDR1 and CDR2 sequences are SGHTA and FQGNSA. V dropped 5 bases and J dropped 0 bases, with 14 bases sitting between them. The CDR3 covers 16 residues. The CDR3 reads CASSPQGEISGNTIYF. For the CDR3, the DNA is TGTGCCAGCAGCCCACAGGGTGAGATCTCTGGAAACACCATATATTTT.

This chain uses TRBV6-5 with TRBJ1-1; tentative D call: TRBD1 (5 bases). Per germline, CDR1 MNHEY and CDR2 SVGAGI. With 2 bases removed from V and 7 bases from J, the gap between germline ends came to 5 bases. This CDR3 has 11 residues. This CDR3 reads CASSYRGEAFF. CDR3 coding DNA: TGTGCCAGCAGTTACAGGGGTGAAGCTTTCTTT.

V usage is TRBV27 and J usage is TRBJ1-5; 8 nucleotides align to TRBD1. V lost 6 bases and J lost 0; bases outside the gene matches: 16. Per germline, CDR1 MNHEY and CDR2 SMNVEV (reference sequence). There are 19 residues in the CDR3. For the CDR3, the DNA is TGTGCCAGCAGGCCAGGGGGCTCGCGGTCTCGAGATAGCAATCAGCCCCAGCATTTT. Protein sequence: CASRPGGSRSRDSNQPQHF.

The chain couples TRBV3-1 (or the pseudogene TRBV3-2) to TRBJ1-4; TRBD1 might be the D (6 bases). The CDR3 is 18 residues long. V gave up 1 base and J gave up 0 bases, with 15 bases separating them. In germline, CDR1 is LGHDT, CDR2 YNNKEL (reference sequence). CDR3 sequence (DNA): TGTGCCAGCAGCCAAGGGACAGTGTTTTTAGCAACTAATGAAAAACTGTTTTTT. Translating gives CASSQGTVFLATNEKLFF.